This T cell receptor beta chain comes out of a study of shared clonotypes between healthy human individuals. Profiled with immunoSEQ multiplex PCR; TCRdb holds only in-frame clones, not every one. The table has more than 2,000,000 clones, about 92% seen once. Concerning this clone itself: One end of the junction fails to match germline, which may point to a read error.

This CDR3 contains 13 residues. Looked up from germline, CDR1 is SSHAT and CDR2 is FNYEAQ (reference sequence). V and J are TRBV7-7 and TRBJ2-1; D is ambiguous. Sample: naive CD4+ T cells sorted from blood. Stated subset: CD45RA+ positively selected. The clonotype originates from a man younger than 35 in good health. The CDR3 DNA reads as TGTGCTAGCAGCTTAGGTTTGTACAATGAGCAGTTCTTC. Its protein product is CASSLGLYNEQFF.